This T cell receptor (beta chain) derives from a study of glioma-infiltrating T cells. Study-level results: CDR3 overlap between tissue and blood was very small. Above-expected tissue-blood divergence occurred in all gliomas, most in low-grade ones.

The V end lost 5 bases, the J end lost 6 bases, and 12 bases lay between the germline ends. Germline V lookup: CDR1 SGHAT, CDR2 FQNNGV. CDR3 length equals 13 residues. Using RNA template, CDR3s of TCR alpha and beta were amplified with iRepertoire arm-PCR. For one-step reverse transcription and amplification, about 85-400 ng of tissue mRNA or PBMC total RNA was used. TCRdb reprocessed the multiplex PCR reads with MiXCR, giving one entry per CDR3 protein. Of some 100,000 distinct CDR3 sequences listed, about 25% are singletons. This clonotype was found many times. What it recognizes is unknown. The sequencing sample was made of glioma tissue, nonneoplastic brain tissue, or PBMCs (not recorded which). This sequence joins TRBV11-2 and TRBJ2-3; D is uncertain. The sequence derives from a human donor with low-grade glioma or glioblastoma, undergoing nonglioma brain surgery, or in good health (not recorded which). The CDR3 sequence: CASSLPGADTQYF. DNA of the CDR3: TGTGCCAGCAGCCTCCCCGGAGCGGATACGCAGTATTTT. The full variable domain, rest sourced from reference TRBV11-2 and TRBJ2-3, is EAGVAQSPRYKIIEKRQSVAFWCNPISGHATLYWYQQILGQGPKLLIQFQNNGVVDDSQLPKDRFSAERLKGVDSTLKIQPAKLEDSAVYLCASSLPGADTQYFGPGTRLTVL.